A selection of T cell receptor beta chains follows, all from one sample in a study of Ad26.COV2.S vaccination and SARS-CoV-2 variants. Clones were read by immunoSEQ multiplex PCR, and TCRdb kept only the in-frame ones, dropping some. This table has about 400,000 clones, less than 90% appearing once. The sequenced sample was peripheral blood, obtained in a trial of Ad26.COV2.S vaccine versus placebo. The receptors were sampled from a person between 18 and 65 years old who received the Ad26.COV2.S COVID-19 vaccine or a placebo. Each CDR3 is given with its conserved first and last residue. The order of the fields is clone size, V gene, D gene, J gene, CDR3 protein. A D gene is named only where the DNA matches it firmly. Clone size, where shown, is once, few, many, or a class for clones that have expanded.

clone size: .
V gene: TRBV18
D gene: .
J gene: TRBJ1-6
CDR3 protein: CASSPLGYGGRESPLHF

clone size: .
V gene: TRBV27
D gene: .
J gene: TRBJ1-4
CDR3 protein: CASSPWTVEGIQEKLFF

clone size: few
V gene: TRBV19
D gene: .
J gene: TRBJ1-5
CDR3 protein: CASSISGPHQPQHF

clone size: .
V gene: TRBV7-9
D gene: .
J gene: TRBJ2-2
CDR3 protein: CASSWFGGGTGELFF

clone size: .
V gene: TRBV9
D gene: .
J gene: TRBJ1-1
CDR3 protein: CASSPSGRGGEAFF

clone size: .
V gene: TRBV5-6
D gene: .
J gene: TRBJ1-6
CDR3 protein: CASSLMSGPFNSPLHF

clone size: .
V gene: TRBV27
D gene: TRBD1
J gene: TRBJ1-1
CDR3 protein: CASSLQTGFEAFF

clone size: .
V gene: TRBV5-5
D gene: .
J gene: TRBJ2-4
CDR3 protein: CASSLRPALAKNIQYF

clone size: .
V gene: TRBV6-5
D gene: TRBD1
J gene: TRBJ1-4
CDR3 protein: CASSYDRGTEKLFF

clone size: .
V gene: TRBV15
D gene: TRBD2
J gene: TRBJ2-5
CDR3 protein: CATSRVGGALETQYF

clone size: few
V gene: TRBV4-2
D gene: .
J gene: TRBJ1-4
CDR3 protein: CASSFSGEKLFF

clone size: once
V gene: TRBV3-1/TRBV3-2
D gene: TRBD2
J gene: TRBJ2-1
CDR3 protein: CASSQDRTSGGPTYNEQFF

clone size: .
V gene: TRBV7-9
D gene: .
J gene: TRBJ2-3
CDR3 protein: CASSLPDADTQYF

clone size: .
V gene: TRBV2
D gene: TRBD2
J gene: TRBJ2-3
CDR3 protein: CASRLAGIDTQYF

clone size: .
V gene: TRBV6-5
D gene: .
J gene: TRBJ2-7
CDR3 protein: CASRAGEPYEQYF

clone size: .
V gene: TRBV6-5
D gene: TRBD1
J gene: TRBJ2-7
CDR3 protein: CASRPSGTGTYEQYF

clone size: .
V gene: TRBV5-1
D gene: .
J gene: TRBJ2-5
CDR3 protein: CASSAFGSWDLGETQYF

clone size: .
V gene: TRBV7-9
D gene: .
J gene: TRBJ1-2
CDR3 protein: CASRPGGATYGYTF

clone size: .
V gene: TRBV4-2
D gene: TRBD2
J gene: TRBJ2-1
CDR3 protein: CASSPGGVEQFF

clone size: .
V gene: TRBV7-2
D gene: TRBD1
J gene: TRBJ1-2
CDR3 protein: CASSLTTGSGYTF

clone size: once
V gene: TRBV6-2/TRBV6-3
D gene: TRBD2
J gene: TRBJ2-3
CDR3 protein: CASSSARWGGRLYTQYF

clone size: .
V gene: TRBV5-4
D gene: .
J gene: TRBJ2-7
CDR3 protein: CAIRVSDTYEQYF

clone size: .
V gene: TRBV5-8
D gene: .
J gene: TRBJ2-5
CDR3 protein: CASSLFEETQYF

clone size: few
V gene: TRBV5-4
D gene: .
J gene: TRBJ1-2
CDR3 protein: CASRLGGSYGYTF

clone size: .
V gene: TRBV29-1
D gene: .
J gene: TRBJ1-1
CDR3 protein: CSTKDTGNTEAFF

clone size: .
V gene: TRBV5-6
D gene: TRBD2
J gene: TRBJ2-7
CDR3 protein: CASSLGGGYEQYF

clone size: .
V gene: TRBV7-9
D gene: .
J gene: TRBJ2-1
CDR3 protein: CASSMGLEYNEQFF

clone size: .
V gene: TRBV27
D gene: .
J gene: TRBJ2-7
CDR3 protein: CASSFDYPSYEQYF

clone size: .
V gene: TRBV11-3
D gene: TRBD2
J gene: TRBJ2-2
CDR3 protein: CASSYGAAGGHTGELFF

clone size: .
V gene: TRBV7-2
D gene: TRBD2
J gene: TRBJ2-7
CDR3 protein: CASSIGTSATYEQYF

clone size: once
V gene: TRBV27
D gene: .
J gene: TRBJ1-2
CDR3 protein: CASSLSWTSGYTF

clone size: .
V gene: TRBV6-2/TRBV6-3
D gene: .
J gene: TRBJ1-6
CDR3 protein: CASSDQVGTTNSPLHF

clone size: .
V gene: TRBV7-5
D gene: .
J gene: TRBJ2-3
CDR3 protein: CARSLAPSGGTVDTQYF

clone size: few
V gene: TRBV30
D gene: TRBD1
J gene: TRBJ1-6
CDR3 protein: CAWRYRDRDNSPLHF

clone size: .
V gene: TRBV11-2
D gene: .
J gene: TRBJ1-4
CDR3 protein: CASSGYRVPVGKLFF

clone size: .
V gene: TRBV19
D gene: TRBD1
J gene: TRBJ2-4
CDR3 protein: CASSSGQLAKNIQYF

clone size: .
V gene: TRBV18
D gene: .
J gene: TRBJ2-2
CDR3 protein: CASSPEQPNTGELFF

clone size: .
V gene: TRBV5-1
D gene: .
J gene: TRBJ2-7
CDR3 protein: CASSLAGIPYYEQYF

clone size: .
V gene: TRBV6-1
D gene: TRBD1
J gene: TRBJ2-7
CDR3 protein: CASSEGRQGYEQYF